Below are 5 T cell receptor beta chains sequenced from a single sample in a study of blood T cell repertoires in COVID-19. Sequencing used immunoSEQ multiplex PCR; TCRdb keeps in-frame clones, though not all of them. Here the sample spans some 250,000 clones, about 80% being singletons. The sequencing sample was made of peripheral blood. The receptor set was obtained from a woman older than 75 with acute or convalescent COVID-19.

The chain couples TRBV7-3 to TRBJ2-2, with TRBD1 identical over 9 bases. V lost 7 bases, J lost 3 bases, and 3 bases stayed unmatched. The CDR3 runs to 14 residues. CDR1 and CDR2 from the germline V gene are SGHTA and FQGTGA. The CDR3 sequence: CASKQGADTGELFF. CDR3 coding DNA: TGTGCCAGCAAACAGGGGGCTGACACCGGGGAGCTGTTTTTT.

Points on this clone: One junction end disagrees with the germline gene, perhaps due to a read error. The chain combines TRBV14 with TRBJ1-3; D is uncertain. The CDR3 is made up of 11 amino acids. Germline values: CDR1 SGHDN, CDR2 FVKESK. The CDR3 spells CASSQYTEIHF. CDR3 sequence (DNA): TGTGCCAGCAGCCAATATACAGAAATCCATTTT. Full variable domain (outside the CDR3, taken from reference TRBV14 and TRBJ1-3): EAGVTQFPSHSVIEKGQTVTLRCDPISGHDNLYWYRRVMGKEIKFLLHFVKESKQDESGMPNNRFLAERTGGTYSTLKVQPAELEDSGVYFCASSQYTEIHFGEGSWLTVV.

V and J are TRBV13 and TRBJ2-2; 10 bases agree with TRBD1. The V gene end was trimmed by 4 bases and the J gene end by 0 bases; junction bases not matched to a gene: 11. Per the germline V gene, CDR1 is PRHDT and CDR2 is FYEKMQ (reference sequence). CDR3 length: 19 residues. The CDR3 loop is CASSSLTGTGATNTGELFF. Written as DNA, the CDR3 is TGTGCCAGCAGCTCGCTAACCGGGACAGGGGCCACGAACACCGGGGAGCTGTTTTTT.

The CDR3 DNA follows: TGTGCCAGCAGCACGGACAGGGATCGCGGCTACACCTTC. Translating it yields CASSTDRDRGYTF. The chain joins TRBV7-2 to TRBJ1-2, with 8 positions matching TRBD1. Germline CDR1 and CDR2: SGHTA and FQGNSA. The CDR3 runs 13 residues. Losses at the gene ends were 5 bases for V and 8 bases for J; bases not matched to a gene: 7.

The chain carries TRBV11-1 and TRBJ2-5; D gene uncertain. The V and J ends lost 4 bases and 1 base respectively, with 4 bases between them. Germline assignment: CDR1 SGHAT and CDR2 FQDESV (reference sequence). This CDR3 contains 12 residues. The CDR3 sequence is CASSSSQETQYF. As DNA, the CDR3 is TGTGCCAGCAGCTCCTCCCAAGAGACCCAGTACTTC.